This T cell receptor (beta chain) was sequenced in a study of shared clonotypes between healthy human individuals. Germline-derived CDR1 and CDR2 are MNHEY and SMNVEV (reference sequence). Deletions cut 2 bases from V and 1 base from J, with 6 bases between. The CDR3 is 15 residues long. Study conclusions and caveats: Tissue TCR repertoires likely differ from these blood-only repertoires.

Notes on this clone: Its antigen is still unknown.

Across several immunoSEQ plates, the genomic DNA of each subset was split evenly. Profiled with immunoSEQ multiplex PCR; TCRdb holds only in-frame clones, not every one. Of over a million clones listed, about 75% were seen once; the top ten hold around 1.4%. Input material: memory CD4+ T cells sorted from blood. Subset given: CD45RA-negative fraction. This rearrangement joins TRBV27 to TRBJ1-6; no clear D gene. This sequence originates from a man younger than 35 in good health. The CDR3 sequence is CASSLRESYNSPLHF. CDR3 nucleotide sequence: TGTGCCAGCAGTTTACGGGAGTCCTATAATTCACCCCTCCACTTT.